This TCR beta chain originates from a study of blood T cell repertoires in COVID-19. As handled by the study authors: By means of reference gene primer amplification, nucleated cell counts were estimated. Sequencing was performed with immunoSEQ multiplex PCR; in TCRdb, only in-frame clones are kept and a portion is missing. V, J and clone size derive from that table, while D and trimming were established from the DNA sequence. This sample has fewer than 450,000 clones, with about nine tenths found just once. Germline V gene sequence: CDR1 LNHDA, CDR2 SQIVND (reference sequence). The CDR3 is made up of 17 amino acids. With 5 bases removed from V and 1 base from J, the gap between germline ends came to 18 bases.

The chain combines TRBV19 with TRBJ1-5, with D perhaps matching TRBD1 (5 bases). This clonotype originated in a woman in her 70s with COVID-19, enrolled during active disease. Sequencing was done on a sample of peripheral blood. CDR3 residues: CASSLHPAGSSNQPQHF. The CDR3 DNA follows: TGTGCCAGTAGTCTCCACCCGGCAGGGTCGAGCAATCAGCCCCAGCATTTT.